This paragraph reports one TCR beta chain. In the study's own analysis: Reference gene primers were amplified, and this amplification served to estimate nucleated cell counts. The protocol was immunoSEQ multiplex PCR, while the TCRdb copy is restricted to in-frame clones and leaves out a portion. V, J and clone size derive from that table, while D and trimming were established from the DNA sequence. The sample has roughly 110,000 clones, around 89% seen once. Germline V lookup: CDR1 SGHTS, CDR2 YDEGEE. The CDR3 extends over 16 amino acids. V dropped 4 bases and J dropped 0 bases, with 14 bases sitting between them. This record comes from a study of blood T cell repertoires in COVID-19. Overall study: Samples taken during acute and convalescent COVID-19 were collected in the United States, Italy and Spain. Sources were T cells, B-cell-depleted T cells, or PBMCs; the material itself was cDNA or gDNA.

The source material was peripheral blood. The receptor was derived from a human donor with acute or convalescent COVID-19. The donor label of this sample is uncertain. This chain uses TRBV5-8 with TRBJ2-4; TRBD1 might be the D (7 bases). CDR3 region: CASSRRDSLAKNIQYF. DNA for the CDR3: TGTGCCAGCAGCCGGAGGGACAGTTTAGCCAAAAACATTCAGTACTTC.